The 15 T cell receptor beta chains listed next were all sequenced from one sample in a study of blood T cell repertoires in COVID-19. TCRdb's table, derived via immunoSEQ multiplex PCR, lists solely in-frame clones and lacks some. The table records a few hundred thousand clones, roughly four fifths of them present only once. The sequenced material came from PBMCs or T cells enriched from blood (not recorded which). These TCRs come from a man in his forties or fifties who had recovered from COVID-19.

The rearrangement uses TRBV11-2 and TRBJ2-7; 9 positions match TRBD1. Germline-derived CDR1 and CDR2 are SGHAT and FQNNGV. With V trimmed by 5 bases and J by 6 bases, 14 bases remained unmatched. This CDR3 region has 16 residues. CDR3 nucleotide sequence: TGTGCCAGCAGCCGATCGGGCGGGACAGGGAATCGCGAGCAGTACTTC. Its translation is CASSRSGGTGNREQYF.

In its sample, this clone was seen a few times. The chain recombines TRBV4-1 with TRBJ2-7; TRBD1 aligns across 7 bases. From germline, CDR1 is MGHRA and CDR2 YSYEKL. Trimming at V came to 0 bases and at J to 0 bases, leaving 5 bases not matched to a gene. The CDR3 contains 16 residues. CDR3 sequence reads: CASSQDGTARSYEQYF. The CDR3 DNA follows: TGCGCCAGCAGCCAAGATGGGACAGCTCGCTCCTACGAGCAGTACTTC.

The chain recombines TRBV14 with TRBJ1-1; no reliable D call. From germline, CDR1 is SGHDN and CDR2 FVKESK. Trimming took 2 bases from V and 7 from J, leaving 20 bases between them. The CDR3 consists of 16 residues. CDR3 amino acids: CASSQRGFVSSNEAFF. The DNA for the CDR3 is TGTGCCAGCAGCCAACGAGGGTTTGTGTCTTCGAATGAAGCTTTCTTT. Combining the CDR3 with reference TRBV14 and TRBJ1-1 gives the whole variable domain EAGVTQFPSHSVIEKGQTVTLRCDPISGHDNLYWYRRVMGKEIKFLLHFVKESKQDESGMPNNRFLAERTGGTYSTLKVQPAELEDSGVYFCASSQRGFVSSNEAFFGQGTRLTVV.

This chain uses TRBV18 with TRBJ1-2; no clear D gene. CDR3 size: 14 residues. Germline CDR1 is KGHSH and CDR2 is LQKENI. V was cut by 3 bases and J by 4 bases, with 12 bases left in between. The CDR3 nucleotides read TGTGCCAGCTCACCCGGAGGAGGACTCTATGGCTACACCTTC. Protein product: CASSPGGGLYGYTF.

The rearrangement joins TRBV2 to TRBJ2-7; tentative D call: TRBD1 (6 bases). The CDR3 is 13 residues long. The V end lost 6 bases, the J end lost 2 bases, and 11 bases lay between the germline ends. Germline loops: CDR1 SNHLY, CDR2 FYNNEI. In nucleotides, the CDR3 is TGTGCCAGCAGCCTAGGGGGTCCCTACGAGCAGTACTTC. Protein sequence: CASSLGGPYEQYF.

The chain has TRBV29-1 and TRBJ2-7; possible D gene TRBD2, 5 bases. Germline V lookup: CDR1 SQVTM, CDR2 ANQGSEA. The CDR3 consists of 15 residues. Trimming removed 1 base at V and 2 bases at J, with 15 bases between. The CDR3 coding sequence is TGCAGCGTTGAAGGAGAGGGTTTATCTCCCTACGAGCAGTACTTC. It is translated as CSVEGEGLSPYEQYF.

In its sample, this clone was seen a few times. The rearrangement joins TRBV11-2 to TRBJ1-3, with a weak D call TRBD1 (5 bases). V gave up 5 bases and J gave up 2 bases, with 7 bases separating them. Looked up from germline, CDR1 is SGHAT and CDR2 is FQNNGV. The CDR3 extends over 13 amino acids. The CDR3, as DNA: TGTGCCAGCAGCCAGACAGCTGGAAACACCATATATTTT. Its protein product is CASSQTAGNTIYF. The whole variable domain, filled in from reference TRBV11-2 and TRBJ1-3, reads EAGVAQSPRYKIIEKRQSVAFWCNPISGHATLYWYQQILGQGPKLLIQFQNNGVVDDSQLPKDRFSAERLKGVDSTLKIQPAKLEDSAVYLCASSQTAGNTIYFGEGSWLTVV.

This clone occurred a few times. J is TRBJ1-3 and V is TRBV18; 7 bases fit TRBD1. V dropped 5 bases and J dropped 5; count of bases not matched to a gene: 6. The CDR3 has 14 amino acids. CDR1 is KGHSH and CDR2 is LQKENI in the germline V gene. The CDR3 DNA reads TGTGCCAGCTCAGCCCCGGGACAGAGAAACACCATATATTTT. Amino acids: CASSAPGQRNTIYF.

The V call is TRBV7-2, the J call TRBJ2-2; TRBD1 matches at 9 bases. V lost 4 bases, J lost 5 bases, and 5 bases stayed unmatched. CDR3 length: 15 residues. The germline gives CDR1 SGHTA, CDR2 FQGNSA. CDR3: CASSSTGQGTGELFF. The CDR3 DNA follows: TGTGCCAGCAGCTCAACCGGACAGGGGACCGGGGAGCTGTTTTTT.

The V call is TRBV4-1, the J call TRBJ1-2; TRBD1 is a possible D gene (6 bases). The CDR3 sequence is 16 residues long. Germline V gene lookup returns CDR1 MGHRA and CDR2 YSYEKL. V dropped 1 base and J dropped 8 bases, with 20 bases sitting between them. CDR3 in DNA: TGCGCCAGCAGCCAAGGCCCGGCCAGGGGATCAGGAGGCTACACCTTC. Its protein product is CASSQGPARGSGGYTF.

The genes are TRBV21-1 and TRBJ2-2; the tabulated D call, TRBD2, remains unverified against the DNA. TRBV21-1 is listed as a pseudogene. The CDR3 contains 14 residues. CDR3 loop: CASRGQDYTGELFF. The DNA for the CDR3 is TGTGCCAGCAGAGGCCAGGACTACACCGGGGAGCTGTTTTTT.

The chain uses TRBV6-5 and TRBJ1-1, with a tentative D call TRBD1 (6 bases). V lost 4 bases, J lost 1 base, and 10 bases lay in between. The CDR3 has 14 residues. Germline loops: CDR1 MNHEY, CDR2 SVGAGI. CDR3 in amino acids: CASSSATGNTEAFF. The CDR3 DNA is TGTGCCAGCAGTTCCGCGACAGGGAACACTGAAGCTTTCTTT.

V and J are TRBV9 and TRBJ2-5, with no clear D. The CDR3 length is 13 residues. In germline, CDR1 is SGDLS, CDR2 YYNGEE. V lost 0 bases and J 4 bases, leaving 7 bases between the germline ends. In DNA form, the CDR3 reads TGTGCCAGCAGCGTAGGGTCTACAGAGACCCAGTACTTC. This codes for CASSVGSTETQYF.

The chain joins TRBV6-1 to TRBJ1-1; D gene uncertain. The CDR3 is made up of 13 amino acids. Trimming removed 2 bases from V and 9 bases from J, with 13 bases in between. Per the germline V gene, CDR1 is MNHNS and CDR2 is SASEGT. CDR3 region: CASSEHSSPQAFF. For the CDR3, the DNA is TGTGCCAGCAGTGAACACTCCTCTCCACAAGCTTTCTTT.

This chain joins TRBV6-5 and TRBJ1-1, with D possibly being TRBD1 (5 bases). V was pared by 5 bases and J by 10 bases, with 14 bases between. The CDR3 is made up of 12 amino acids. Per the germline V gene, CDR1 is MNHEY and CDR2 is SVGAGI. The CDR3 here is CASSRTGVVAFF. The CDR3 DNA sequence: TGTGCCAGCAGTCGAACAGGTGTGGTAGCTTTCTTT.